Below are 3 T cell receptor beta chains sequenced from a single sample in a study of blood T cell repertoires in COVID-19 (dated by TCRdb to 2018 to 2021). The library came from the immunoSEQ multiplex PCR assay. The table comes from immuneACCESS by way of TCRdb, which keeps in-frame sequences with V and J called. Part of the clones is missing from these tables; in studies checked, under half for an unresolved V gene and the rest for unknown reasons. This sample gives over 100,000 clones in total; 70% to 85% of them show up just once. More than 3% of the sample lies in the top ten. Sequencing was performed on peripheral blood. Receptors were obtained from a woman over 75 with active or convalescent COVID-19.

The CDR3 loop is CAWSDYWRDRGYEQYF. For the CDR3, the DNA is TGTGCCTGGAGTGACTATTGGCGGGACAGGGGGTACGAGCAGTACTTC. The J gene is TRBJ2-7, the V gene TRBV30; TRBD1 matches 11 bases. CDR3 length: 16 amino acids. Unmatched junction bases numbered 9, after V lost 1 base and J lost 4 bases. CDR1 is GTSNPN, CDR2 SVGIG, per germline (reference sequence).

The V gene is TRBV28, the J gene TRBJ2-7; D remains unclear. This CDR3 contains 12 residues. Germline CDR1 MDHEN, CDR2 SYDVKM. V was clipped by 6 bases and J by 7 bases, with 13 bases between them. Here the CDR3 DNA reads TGTGCCAGCAGATTAGATCTACGAGAGCAGTACTTC. Translating it yields CASRLDLREQYF.

The rearrangement uses TRBV6-5 and TRBJ1-5; the D gene is possibly TRBD1 (6 bases). The CDR3 contains 14 residues. Germline assignment: CDR1 MNHEY and CDR2 SVGAGI. Trimming shortened V by 2 bases and J by 6 bases, and 11 bases separated the two germline ends. The CDR3 spells CASSYRQGFQPQHF. The CDR3 DNA reads TGTGCCAGCAGTTACCGTCAGGGGTTTCAGCCCCAGCATTTT.